This T cell receptor beta chain was profiled in a study of T-cell memory formation after mild COVID-19 (dated by TCRdb to the early 2020s). Regarding the research as a whole: TCR sequence clusters from the two donors were largely donor specific. Longitudinal TCRalpha and TCRbeta repertoire sequencing tracked T-cell clones expanding and contracting after mild COVID-19 in two donors. The cohort was made up of two young adult volunteers, one female and one male, who were previously healthy.

CDR1 and CDR2 were assigned from the germline V gene (reference sequence) as SEHNR and FQNEAQ. The CDR3, from cysteine to phenylalanine, totals 13 residues. The DNA shown is the 39-base CDR3, in frame from base 1. V is reduced by 1 base and J by 10 bases, leaving a spacing of 11 bases between them. PBMCs were isolated by Ficoll-Paque density gradient centrifugation. The paper's findings and limits, for the study overall: Whether the second-wave clones peaking on day 37 were SARS-CoV-2 specific was not confirmed. Only two mild cases were covered in the study, and larger cohorts including severe cases with pre-infection samples were considered necessary. Some responding clones were found in pre-infection memory, which suggests that pre-existing cross-reactive memory T cells took part in the SARS-CoV-2 response. Contracting CD4+ clones were found mainly in CM and EM memory subsets, while CD8+ clones were enriched in EMRA. Balanced CD4/CD8 phenotypes were observed for clones contracting from day 15 to 85, whereas a bias towards CD4+ was observed for a second wave of clones expanding from day 15 to 37.

Reads for this sample came from an Illumina NovaSeq 6000. TCRalpha and TCRbeta cDNA libraries were built by 5'RACE with constant-segment primers, adding sample barcodes and unique molecular identifiers. RNA was extracted from every sample with Trizol reagent. Amplification of the libraries took two PCR steps, and the second step added a second sample barcode plus Illumina TruSeq adapters. Sequencing of the libraries was done on an Illumina NovaSeq, producing 2 x 150 bp paired-end reads. As for the authors' bioinformatics: Demultiplexing of reads and collapsing into UMI-guided consensus sequences were performed with migec v1.2.7. Using mixcr v2.1.11, UMI consensuses were aligned to TRA and TRB V and J templates and then assembled into clonotypes. A clonotype was counted as expanded or contracted only when both edgeR and NoisET called the clonotype significant, with the noise models trained on biological replicates. For edgeR calls, the cutoffs were a false discovery rate-adjusted p below 0.01 and a log2 fold-change threshold of 1. As an exploratory analysis of dynamics, max-normalized trajectories of the 1000 most abundant clonotypes were examined by PCA with hierarchical clustering. Each responding clone was given a CD4 or CD8 phenotype based on the CD4+ and CD8+ repertoires, which had been sequenced separately. TCRdb redid the processing of the public reads, applying fastp at Q25 and MiXCR, and retained in-frame beta chains. Identical CDR3 proteins give one entry, which carries the most common genes and DNA. Here the V and J calls rest on TCRdb's processing, not on the authors' analysis. A total of nearly 350,000 distinct CDR3 sequences appear in this sample, about an eighth of them only once. Jointly, the top ten make up 20% to 25% of the sample.

As to this clonotype: The target of this receptor is not known. Base qualities were left out, and no much larger clone turns up one base away.

The chain links TRBV7-9 with TRBJ2-1, with no D gene named confidently. Sequencing was performed on PBMCs or a T cell subset sorted from them (not recorded which). The sequence was collected from a man aged 18 to 35 who had mild COVID-19 (a few samples of this study predate the infection). The sample titles of this study are shuffled in the database, so cell type and time point are left out; the donor was told from shared clones. The sequenced DNA: TGTGCCAGCAGCTTAGGGTCGGAAGGGGAGCAGTTCTTC. The encoded protein is CASSLGSEGEQFF.